This T cell receptor beta chain was identified in a study of T cells in Graves' hyperthyroidism and ophthalmopathy. J gave up 1 base and V 2 bases, and 3 bases lay outside the gene matches. This CDR3 is built from 15 residues. Germline V gene data show CDR1 as SGHTA and CDR2 as FQGNSA. This clonotype was found many times. Authors of the study amplified TCR beta CDR3 regions from RNA transcripts. The HTBI primer set was used in a first-round RT-PCR of the TCR CDR3. One entry per CDR3 protein, called by TCRdb with MiXCR from the multiplex PCR reads. The table lists fewer than 900,000 distinct CDR3 sequences, about 17% of them singletons.

The material sequenced was blood. This sequence joins TRBV7-2 and TRBJ1-2, with 8 bases identical to TRBD1. This TCR was sampled from a woman aged 45 to 65 with Graves' hyperthyroidism that later progressed to Graves' ophthalmopathy. Here the CDR3 DNA reads TGTGCCAGCAGCTTAAGACAGGGGTTTAACTATGGCTACACCTTC. This gives the protein CASSLRQGFNYGYTF.